This TCR beta chain is from a study of T cells in Graves' hyperthyroidism and ophthalmopathy. This clonotype was detected only a few times. Using RNA transcripts as the source, TCR beta CDR3 regions were amplified. The HTBI set primed first-round TCR CDR3 RT-PCR. Using its own MiXCR run on the multiplex PCR reads, TCRdb lists one record per CDR3 protein. The sample consists of under 400,000 distinct CDR3 sequences, roughly 25% of them appearing once. The sequencing input was blood. The TCR sequence derives from a man over 45 with Graves' hyperthyroidism.

The CDR3 loop is CASSSVIFSGIPSTDTQYF. The DNA of the CDR3 is TGTGCCAGCAGCTCAGTTATTTTTTCGGGGATTCCCAGCACAGATACGCAGTATTTT. The rearrangement links TRBV5-6 to TRBJ2-3; maybe TRBD2 (5 bases). The V end lost 3 bases, the J end lost 0 bases, and 23 bases lay between the germline ends. This CDR3 spans 19 amino acids. Germline-derived CDR1 and CDR2 are SGHDT and YYEEEE.